This T cell receptor (beta chain) was observed in a study of blood T cell repertoires in COVID-19. Study as a whole: The study drew acute and convalescent COVID-19 samples from the United States, Italy and Spain. Sample material is recorded as cDNA or gDNA derived from T cells, B-cell-depleted T cells, or PBMCs.

This clone was seen once. The germline CDR1 and CDR2 sequences are SGHNT and YYREEE (reference sequence). The ends were cut back, 2 bases at V and 3 bases at J, with 9 bases in the middle. This CDR3 is built from 13 residues. In the authors' methods: Nucleated cell number was recorded as an estimate derived from reference gene primer amplification. Here immunoSEQ multiplex PCR was the method, and the copy in TCRdb shows in-frame clones only, minus some. The V and J calls and clone size were taken over from that table, and D and trimming were inferred from the DNA. The repertoire has over 600,000 clones, 85% to 90% of them found once; the top ten carry 0.2% to 0.3%.

Sequencing was performed on peripheral blood. The J gene is TRBJ2-7, the V gene TRBV5-4; maybe TRBD1 (6 bases). This receptor was identified in a woman between 18 and 30 years old with acute or convalescent COVID-19. CDR3 loop: CASSFGTNYEQYF. CDR3 in DNA: TGTGCCAGCAGCTTTGGGACAAACTACGAGCAGTACTTC.